This T cell receptor (beta chain) derives from a study of T cell repertoires in cytomegalovirus infection. MiXCR, applied by TCRdb to the reads, yields one record per CDR3 protein. The sample has some 120,000 distinct CDR3 sequences, over 9.5% seen once. Trimming removed 5 bases from V and 0 bases from J, with 13 bases in between. This CDR3 has 15 amino acids. Germline-derived CDR1 and CDR2 are SEHNR and FQNEAQ (reference sequence). This clonotype was seen ten or more times. Its antigen remains unknown. The sequencing sample was made of PBMCs, sequenced either directly or after in vitro stimulation (not recorded which). The chain is built from TRBV7-9 and TRBJ1-2; D remains ambiguous. This TCR derives from a human donor in good health (CMV status not recorded). Some clones in this sample may be carry-over from other donors' samples. CDR3 coding DNA: TGTGCCAGCAGCCCCACACAACGAGCTAACTATGGCTACACCTTC. This translates into CASSPTQRANYGYTF. Supplemented by reference TRBV7-9 and TRBJ1-2, the full variable domain reads DTGVSQNPRHKITKRGQNVTFRCDPISEHNRLYWYRQTLGQGPEFLTYFQNEAQLEKSRLLSDRFSAERPKGSFSTLEIQRTEQGDSAMYLCASSPTQRANYGYTFGSGTRLTVV.